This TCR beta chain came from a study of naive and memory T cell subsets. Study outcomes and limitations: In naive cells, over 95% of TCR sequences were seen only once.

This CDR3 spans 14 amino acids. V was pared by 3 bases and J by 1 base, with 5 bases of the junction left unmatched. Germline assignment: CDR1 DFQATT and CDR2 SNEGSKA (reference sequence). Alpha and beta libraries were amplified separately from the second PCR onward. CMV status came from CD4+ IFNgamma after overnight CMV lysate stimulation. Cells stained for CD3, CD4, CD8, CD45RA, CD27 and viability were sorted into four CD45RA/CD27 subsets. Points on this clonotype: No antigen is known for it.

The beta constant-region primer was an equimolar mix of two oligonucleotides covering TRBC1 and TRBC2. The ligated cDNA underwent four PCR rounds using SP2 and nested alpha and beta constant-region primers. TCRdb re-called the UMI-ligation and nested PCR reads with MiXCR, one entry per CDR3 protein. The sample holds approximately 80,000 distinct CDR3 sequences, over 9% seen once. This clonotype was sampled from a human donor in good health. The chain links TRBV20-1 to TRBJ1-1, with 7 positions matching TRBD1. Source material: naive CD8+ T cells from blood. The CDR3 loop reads CSASIGTANTEAFF. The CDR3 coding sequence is TGCAGTGCTAGTATCGGGACAGCGAACACTGAAGCTTTCTTT.